A single sample is the source of the 10 T cell receptor beta chains below, sequenced in a study of shared clonotypes between healthy human individuals. Some clones are missing from TCRdb's copy, which holds only in-frame ones; the method was immunoSEQ multiplex PCR. The sample shows more than 1 million clones, roughly 74% of them seen only once. Sequencing input: memory CD4+ T cells from PBMCs. Indicated subset: CD45RA-negative fraction. All receptors derive from a man aged 18-30 years in good health. Some clones in this sample may be carry-over from other donors' samples.

This clone was seen more than once but under ten times. The gene calls are TRBV14 and TRBJ2-7; TRBD1 might be the D (6 bases). The germline gives CDR1 SGHDN, CDR2 FVKESK. The V and J ends lost 3 bases and 6 bases respectively, with 12 bases between them. The CDR3 loop spans 13 amino acids. CDR3 residues: CASSHLDRSEQYF. The CDR3 nucleotides read TGTGCCAGCAGCCACTTAGACAGGAGCGAGCAGTACTTC.

V usage is TRBV15 and J usage is TRBJ2-5; D gene uncertain. Germline values: CDR1 LNHNV, CDR2 YYDKDF (reference sequence). This CDR3 has 12 amino acids. V was shortened by 1 base and J by 5 bases, with 5 bases between the two germline ends. The CDR3, as DNA: TGTGCCACCAGCAGAGCCGGGGAGACCCAGTACTTC. This gives the protein CATSRAGETQYF. Drawing the rest from reference TRBV15 and TRBJ2-5, the complete variable domain is DAMVIQNPRYQVTQFGKPVTLSCSQTLNHNVMYWYQQKSSQAPKLLFHYYDKDFNNEADTPDNFQSRRPNTSFCFLDIRSPGLGDTAMYLCATSRAGETQYFGPGTRLLVL.

The chain links TRBV14 to TRBJ1-1, with 9 bases matching TRBD1. In germline, CDR1 is SGHDN, CDR2 FVKESK. J gave up 0 bases and V 3 bases, and 8 bases lay outside the gene matches. The CDR3 consists of 17 residues. CDR3 protein: CASSQNRGHKLNTEAFF. As DNA, the CDR3 is TGTGCCAGCAGCCAGAACAGGGGGCACAAGTTGAACACTGAAGCTTTCTTT.

The chain carries TRBV6-6 and TRBJ1-2; D is possibly TRBD1 (5 bases). The V gene's germline CDR1 is MNHNY and CDR2 SVGAGI (reference sequence). CDR3 length: 13 amino acids. Deletions cut 11 bases from V and 4 bases from J, with 17 bases between. The CDR3 reads CAVQDEPIYGYTF. The CDR3 DNA follows: TGTGCCGTACAGGACGAGCCGATCTATGGCTACACCTTC.

The genes are TRBV10-3 and TRBJ2-1, with TRBD2 matching over 11 bases. J lost 4 bases, V lost 6 bases, and 8 bases had no gene match. The CDR3 loop spans 16 amino acids. Germline V CDR1 and CDR2: ENHRY, SYGVKD. CDR3 region: CAISFLAGGSYNEQFF. The CDR3 coding sequence is TGTGCCATCAGCTTTCTAGCGGGGGGTTCTTACAATGAGCAGTTCTTC.

J is TRBJ1-4 and V is TRBV6-5, with no clear D. V lost 0 bases and J lost 3, with 2 bases in between. The CDR3 is 13 amino acids. Germline V gene lookup returns CDR1 MNHEY and CDR2 SVGAGI. The CDR3 coding sequence is TGTGCCAGCAGTTACTCTCCTAATGAAAAACTGTTTTTT. Encoded protein: CASSYSPNEKLFF.

This clone was recorded once. The rearrangement uses TRBV4-1 and TRBJ1-3; no definite D call. There are 17 residues in the CDR3. CDR1 is MGHRA and CDR2 is YSYEKL in the germline V gene. The V end was cut by 1 base, the J end by 0 bases, with 13 bases between. CDR3 region: CASSQGARGSSGNTIYF. The CDR3 DNA follows: TGCGCCAGCAGCCAAGGGGCTCGCGGCAGCTCTGGAAACACCATATATTTT.

V is TRBV2 and J is TRBJ2-7, with 8 bases fitting TRBD1. This CDR3 is 14 amino acids long. The trim removed 6 bases at V and 7 bases at J, leaving 11 bases unmatched. Germline V gives CDR1 SNHLY, CDR2 FYNNEI. CDR3 residues: CASSLRQGPGEQYF. CDR3 bases: TGTGCCAGCAGCCTCCGACAGGGGCCGGGGGAGCAGTACTTC.

This clone was seen only a few times. V and J are TRBV2 and TRBJ1-5; weak D call: TRBD1 (6 bases). The CDR3 has 12 amino acids. V was shortened by 8 bases and J by 9 bases, with 14 bases between the two germline ends. Germline assignment: CDR1 SNHLY and CDR2 FYNNEI. CDR3: CASGGTGGPQHF. The CDR3 coding sequence is TGTGCCAGCGGGGGCACAGGAGGGCCCCAGCATTTT.

The chain links TRBV11-2 to TRBJ2-3; D ambiguous. CDR1 is SGHAT, CDR2 FQNNGV, per germline. V lost 5 bases, J lost 2 bases, and 5 bases lay in between. The CDR3 runs 12 residues. For the CDR3, the DNA is TGTGCCAGCAGCGGATACACAGATACGCAGTATTTT. Protein sequence: CASSGYTDTQYF.